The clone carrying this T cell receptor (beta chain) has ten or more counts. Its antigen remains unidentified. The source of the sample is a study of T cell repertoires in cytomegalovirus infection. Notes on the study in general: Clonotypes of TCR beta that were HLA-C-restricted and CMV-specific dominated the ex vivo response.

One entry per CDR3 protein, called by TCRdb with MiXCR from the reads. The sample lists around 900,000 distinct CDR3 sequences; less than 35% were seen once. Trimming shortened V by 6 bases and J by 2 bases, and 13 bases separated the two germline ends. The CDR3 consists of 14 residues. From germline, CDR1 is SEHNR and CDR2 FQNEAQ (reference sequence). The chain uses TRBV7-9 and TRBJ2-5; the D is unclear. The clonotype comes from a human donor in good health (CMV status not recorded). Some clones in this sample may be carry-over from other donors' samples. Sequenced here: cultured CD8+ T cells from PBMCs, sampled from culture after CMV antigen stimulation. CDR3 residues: CASRNGHIQETQYF. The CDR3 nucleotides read TGTGCCAGCAGAAACGGCCATATACAAGAGACCCAGTACTTC.